This T cell receptor (beta chain) was captured in a study of Ad26.COV2.S vaccination and SARS-CoV-2 variants. The overall study: Ad26.COV2.S given intramuscularly, once or twice 56 days apart.

Treatment of the sample: about 20 received Ad26.COV2.S at low or high dose, single or two shots; 5 received placebo; per-sample allocation not given. Day 63 following the first vaccine or placebo injection was when the samples were taken. This Boston cohort included adults aged 18-55 years. A word on this clone: Its matching antigen is unknown.

Trimming removed 3 bases at V and 1 base at J, with 20 bases between. CDR1 and CDR2 from the germline V gene are LGHDT and YNNKEL (reference sequence). The CDR3 is made up of 18 amino acids. Sequencing was performed with immunoSEQ multiplex PCR; in TCRdb, only in-frame clones are kept and a portion is missing. The data show under 550,000 clones, approximately 90% seen once. Study-wide results and limits: The TCR-based breadth and depth measures might underestimate overall T cell responses.

The sample was peripheral blood, taken in a trial of Ad26.COV2.S vaccine versus placebo. This TCR came from a person aged 18-65 years who received the Ad26.COV2.S COVID-19 vaccine or a placebo. The V gene is TRBV3-1 (or the pseudogene TRBV3-2), the J gene TRBJ2-3; possibly TRBD2 for D (6 bases). CDR3 sequence (DNA): TGTGCCAGCAGCCAGGACTACGTTGGCCCCCCCCGCACAGATACGCAGTATTTT. It is translated as CASSQDYVGPPRTDTQYF.